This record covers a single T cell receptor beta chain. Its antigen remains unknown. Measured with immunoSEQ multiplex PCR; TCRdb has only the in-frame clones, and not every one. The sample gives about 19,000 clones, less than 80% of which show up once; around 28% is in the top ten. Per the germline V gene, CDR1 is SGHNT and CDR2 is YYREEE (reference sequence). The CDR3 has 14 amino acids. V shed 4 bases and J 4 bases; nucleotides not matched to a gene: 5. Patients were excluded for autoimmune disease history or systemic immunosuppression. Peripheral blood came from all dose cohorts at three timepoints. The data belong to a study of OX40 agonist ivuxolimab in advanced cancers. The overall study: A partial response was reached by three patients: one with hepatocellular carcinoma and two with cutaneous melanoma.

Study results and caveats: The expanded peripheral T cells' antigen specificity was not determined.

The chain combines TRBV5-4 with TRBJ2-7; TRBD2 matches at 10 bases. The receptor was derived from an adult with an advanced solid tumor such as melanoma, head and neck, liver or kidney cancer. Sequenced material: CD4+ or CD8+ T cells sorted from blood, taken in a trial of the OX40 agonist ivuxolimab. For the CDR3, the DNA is TGTGCCAGCAGCCACAGCGGGGGGGCGTACGAGCAGTACTTC. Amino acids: CASSHSGGAYEQYF.